This TCR beta chain was sequenced for a study of cytomegalovirus exposure and HLA in healthy donors. This PCR relied on a set of 60 Vbeta primers and 13 Jbeta primers. Sequenced by immunoSEQ multiplex PCR; TCRdb stores in-frame clones only, minus some. The table shows 110,000 to 150,000 clones, with around 9.7% occurring only once. V gave up 3 bases and J gave up 8 bases; unmatched junction bases: 0. The length of the CDR3 is 14 residues. CDR1 MGHRA and CDR2 YSYEKL come from the germline V gene. The chain joins TRBV4-1 to TRBJ2-2; 13 nucleotides align to TRBD2. Sequencing was done on a sample of PBMCs. The sequence was collected from a middle-aged man in good health and CMV-seronegative. CDR3 DNA: TGCGCCAGCAGCCAGGGACTAGCGGGGGGGGAGCTGTTTTTT. Residues: CASSQGLAGGELFF.